The 32 T cell receptor beta chains given below trace back to one sample, sequenced in a study of blood T cells in healthy people across ages. A sample-barcoded 5' primer and a J-beta primer mix were used in a second PCR of roughly 6 to 11 cycles. TCRdb redid the calling of the 5' RACE reads with MiXCR, one entry per CDR3 protein. The sample includes 500,000 to 600,000 distinct CDR3 sequences, 25% to 30% of them seen just once. Sequencing used blood. Receptors originate from a woman in her 70s in good health.

The rearrangement links TRBV6-6 to TRBJ1-2, with 8 bases matching TRBD1. CDR1 is MNHNY and CDR2 is SVGAGI in the germline V gene (reference sequence). After removal of 7 bases from V and 5 bases from J, the junction contained 9 bases not matched to a gene. The CDR3 runs 14 residues. In DNA form, the CDR3 reads TGTGCCAGCAACTTGGACAGGGCTACTTATGGCTACACCTTC. Translated: CASNLDRATYGYTF.

This clonotype appeared a few times. The gene calls are TRBV20-1 and TRBJ1-2; tentatively, D is TRBD1 (5 bases). V was clipped by 5 bases and J by 14 bases, with 21 bases between them. Germline CDR1 and CDR2: DFQATT and SNEGSKA (reference sequence). This CDR3 has 12 residues. As DNA, the CDR3 is TGCAGTGCTGGGACGGGACGGAGCGGAGGGACCTTC. Its protein is CSAGTGRSGGTF.

The V call is TRBV5-6, the J call TRBJ2-3; 7 bases map to TRBD1. Germline V gene data show CDR1 as SGHDT and CDR2 as YYEEEE. With 3 bases clipped from V and 1 base from J, the junction kept 5 bases outside the gene matches. The CDR3 spans 15 residues. CDR3 residues: CASSYRGPGTDTQYF. In nucleotides, the CDR3 is TGTGCCAGCAGCTACAGGGGCCCCGGCACAGATACGCAGTATTTT.

This clonotype was counted at least ten times. CDR3 protein: CASSLGTRNYGYTF. CDR3 in DNA: TGCGCCAGCAGCTTGGGAACACGCAACTATGGCTACACCTTC. This sequence joins TRBV5-1 and TRBJ1-2; D ambiguous. Germline loops: CDR1 SGHRS, CDR2 YFSETQ. This CDR3 spans 14 amino acids. V lost 0 bases and J lost 2, with 8 bases in between.

The V and J genes are TRBV6-1 and TRBJ2-4; TRBD2 agrees at 9 bases. With 1 base clipped from V and 2 bases from J, the junction kept 6 bases outside the gene matches. Germline CDR1 is MNHNS and CDR2 is SASEGT. The CDR3 contains 17 residues. For the CDR3, the DNA is TGTGCCAGCAGTGAAGAAAAGGGACTAGCTTCCAAAAACATTCAGTACTTC. It yields the protein CASSEEKGLASKNIQYF.

This clonotype has only a few counts. The V and J genes are TRBV29-1 and TRBJ1-2, with D possibly TRBD1 on 5 matching bases. Germline CDR1 and CDR2: SQVTM and ANQGSEA. Trimming cost V 5 bases and J 8 bases, with 21 bases left between them. The CDR3 consists of 14 residues. The CDR3 spells CSVRAGGSYYGYTF. CDR3 sequence (DNA): TGCAGCGTTCGAGCGGGGGGGTCCTATTACGGCTACACCTTC.

This clonotype was counted a few times. This chain joins TRBV7-2 and TRBJ1-4; 9 positions agree with TRBD1. Trimming at V came to 6 bases and at J to 7 bases, leaving 9 bases not matched to a gene. The CDR3 length is 15 residues. Germline V gene lookup returns CDR1 SGHTA and CDR2 FQGNSA. CDR3: CASRPGRQGVEKLFF. The CDR3, as DNA: TGTGCCAGCAGGCCCGGTAGACAGGGGGTTGAAAAACTGTTTTTT.

This rearrangement joins TRBV7-9 to TRBJ1-5; 8 positions match TRBD1. V trimming: 4 bases; J trimming: 4 bases; junction bases outside the gene matches: 6. The CDR3 is 15 residues long. From germline, CDR1 is SEHNR and CDR2 FQNEAQ (reference sequence). CDR3 DNA: TGTGCCAGCAGCTCCATGACAGGGGTAAATCAGCCCCAGCATTTT. This codes for CASSSMTGVNQPQHF.

This clonotype turned up a few times. The chain carries TRBV20-1 and TRBJ2-7; a possible D gene is TRBD2 (6 bases). This CDR3 contains 15 residues. Deletions cut 2 bases from V and 0 bases from J, with 14 bases between. From germline, CDR1 is DFQATT and CDR2 SNEGSKA (reference sequence). CDR3 protein: CSARSFGGDSYEQYF. For the CDR3, the DNA is TGCAGTGCTAGATCTTTCGGCGGGGACTCCTACGAGCAGTACTTC.

This clonotype was recorded a few times. The chain links TRBV4-1 to TRBJ1-2; 7 bases are shared with TRBD1. The CDR3 has 18 amino acids. The germline gives CDR1 MGHRA, CDR2 YSYEKL. V shed 0 bases, J shed 4 bases, and the junction held 14 bases outside the gene matches. The CDR3 loop reads CASSQEGPEEGAFYGYTF. Written as DNA, the CDR3 is TGCGCCAGCAGCCAAGAGGGGCCGGAGGAGGGGGCCTTCTATGGCTACACCTTC.

This clonotype has just a few counts. The chain employs TRBV3-1 and TRBJ2-5; 9 nucleotides match TRBD2. With V trimmed by 1 base and J by 5 bases, 11 bases remained unmatched. The CDR3 runs to 17 residues. Germline V gene data show CDR1 as LGHDT and CDR2 as YNNKEL (reference sequence). CDR3: CASSQGVGGGAVETQYF. CDR3 bases: TGTGCCAGCAGCCAAGGTGTTGGCGGGGGGGCGGTGGAGACCCAGTACTTC.

V gene TRBV6-2 or TRBV6-3 combines with J gene TRBJ1-1; D unclear. Trimming shortened V by 11 bases and J by 6 bases, and 13 bases separated the two germline ends. The CDR3 is made up of 11 amino acids. Germline V gives CDR1 MNHEY, CDR2 SVGEGT. The CDR3 is CACMEGAEAFF. CDR3 bases: TGTGCCTGCATGGAGGGCGCTGAAGCTTTCTTT.

This clonotype was seen more than once but under ten times. The genes are TRBV14 and TRBJ1-4; a weak D match, TRBD1 (5 bases). The length of the CDR3 is 13 residues. CDR1 and CDR2 (germline): SGHDN, FVKESK. V was clipped by 4 bases and J by 8 bases, with 11 bases between them. Written as DNA, the CDR3 is TGTGCCAGCAGCCGAGCGGGGCTGGAAAAACTGTTTTTT. This gives the protein CASSRAGLEKLFF.

This clonotype has more than one count but fewer than ten. The rearrangement joins TRBV7-3 to TRBJ2-2; 7 nucleotides match TRBD2. J was trimmed by 0 bases and V by 10 bases; bases with no gene match: 5. Germline V lookup: CDR1 SGHTA, CDR2 FQGTGA. The CDR3 has 14 residues. The CDR3 is CATGGKANTGELFF. CDR3 DNA: TGTGCCACCGGGGGGAAGGCGAACACCGGGGAGCTGTTTTTT.

This clonotype turned up a few times. This chain connects TRBV29-1 to TRBJ1-1; D gene ambiguous. Looked up from germline, CDR1 is SQVTM and CDR2 is ANQGSEA. Trimming pared 6 bases from V and 2 bases from J, leaving 7 bases between. This CDR3 has 11 residues. This chain's CDR3 is CSVVGNTEAFF. DNA of the CDR3: TGCAGCGTGGTGGGTAACACTGAAGCTTTCTTT.

This clonotype has a handful of counts. CDR3 sequence (DNA): TGTGCCACTTTGACAGGGGGATTGGCTGAAGCTTTCTTT. It specifies CATLTGGLAEAFF. V gene TRBV6-6 combines with J gene TRBJ1-1; 9 bases fit TRBD1. With V trimmed by 10 bases and J by 6 bases, 9 bases remained unmatched. The germline CDR1 and CDR2 sequences are MNHNY and SVGAGI (reference sequence). This CDR3 spans 13 amino acids.

This clonotype was observed many times. The rearrangement joins TRBV6-1 to TRBJ2-5, with 9 bases that match TRBD2. The germline V gene has CDR1 MNHNS and CDR2 SASEGT. Germline trimming cut 8 bases from V and 4 bases from J; bases unmatched to any gene: 8. CDR3 length: 14 amino acids. The CDR3 sequence is CASSGGGAGETQYF. CDR3 coding DNA: TGTGCCAGCTCTGGCGGGGGGGCCGGAGAGACCCAGTACTTC.

This clonotype was seen a few times. V gene TRBV4-3 combines with J gene TRBJ2-7; TRBD1 aligns across 9 bases. The CDR3 is 19 residues long. Germline V gene data show CDR1 as LGHNA and CDR2 as YSLEER. With 3 bases clipped from V and 7 bases from J, the junction kept 22 bases outside the gene matches. CDR3 protein: CASSHLPRGQGPGGGEQYF. CDR3 nucleotides: TGCGCCAGCAGCCACCTCCCGAGGGGACAGGGCCCCGGGGGTGGTGAGCAGTACTTC.

In this sample, this clonotype turned up once. The chain uses TRBV7-3 and TRBJ1-1; TRBD1 matches 9 bases. This CDR3 contains 15 residues. The V gene end was trimmed by 5 bases and the J gene end by 1 base; junction bases not matched to a gene: 5. CDR1 and CDR2 (germline): SGHTA, FQGTGA. CDR3 nucleotides: TGTGCCAGCAGCACACAGGGGGCGCGGAACACTGAAGCTTTCTTT. Translating it yields CASSTQGARNTEAFF.

The chain has TRBV7-2 and TRBJ1-5; D is uncertain. This CDR3 is built from 14 residues. Trimming left V 3 bases short and J 2 bases short, with 8 bases between. The germline V gene encodes CDR1 SGHTA and CDR2 FQGNSA. This CDR3 is CASSLVEGNQPQHF. Written as DNA, the CDR3 is TGTGCCAGCAGCTTGGTAGAGGGCAATCAGCCCCAGCATTTT.

This clonotype came up a few times. The rearrangement joins TRBV29-1 to TRBJ2-7; 10 bases line up with TRBD2. This CDR3 is built from 15 residues. V lost 4 bases and J lost 7; bases outside the gene matches: 13. CDR1 and CDR2 (germline): SQVTM, ANQGSEA. The CDR3, as DNA: TGCAGCGTTGCCATACGGCCTAGCGGGAGAGGAGAGCAGTACTTC. This gives the protein CSVAIRPSGRGEQYF.

This chain uses TRBV7-9 with TRBJ2-1; 12 bases align to TRBD2. V trimming: 1 base; J trimming: 8 bases; junction bases outside the gene matches: 6. Germline loops: CDR1 SEHNR, CDR2 FQNEAQ (reference sequence). The CDR3 is 16 amino acids. The CDR3 sequence: CASSLGPGLAGDEQFF. The CDR3 DNA is TGTGCCAGCAGCTTAGGGCCGGGACTAGCGGGCGATGAGCAGTTCTTC.

In its sample, this clonotype was seen a few times. The chain links TRBV21-1 to TRBJ2-5; TRBD2 reflects the table's D call only, with no check against the DNA. TRBV21-1 is a listed pseudogene. The CDR3 runs 16 residues. Here the CDR3 DNA reads TGTGCCAGCAGCAAAAGGGTCAAGCGGATTGTGGAGACCCAGTACTTC. This translates into CASSKRVKRIVETQYF.

The rearrangement links TRBV5-6 to TRBJ1-1; the D gene is possibly TRBD1 (6 bases). Trimming left V 3 bases short and J 0 bases short, with 12 bases between. Germline V gene data show CDR1 as SGHDT and CDR2 as YYEEEE. This CDR3 is built from 15 residues. The CDR3 nucleotides read TGTGCCAGCAGCTACCCAGGGGACCTGAACACTGAAGCTTTCTTT. This translates into CASSYPGDLNTEAFF.

This clonotype was recorded a few times. The V call is TRBV4-3, the J call TRBJ2-7; D is unclear. This CDR3 is built from 14 residues. Deletions cut 0 bases from V and 0 bases from J, with 6 bases between. Germline V gene data show CDR1 as LGHNA and CDR2 as YSLEER. The CDR3 is CASSQDPNSYEQYF. CDR3 coding DNA: TGCGCCAGCAGCCAAGACCCTAACTCCTACGAGCAGTACTTC.

As concerns this clonotype: Relative to the germline gene, one junction end is altered; a read error may explain this. The chain joins TRBV30 to TRBJ1-2; TRBD1 matches 7 bases. The germline V gene encodes CDR1 GTSNPN and CDR2 SVGIG (reference sequence). The CDR3 extends over 13 amino acids. The CDR3 sequence: CAWSRDRPYGYIF. CDR3 coding DNA: TGTGCCTGGAGTAGGGACAGACCTTATGGCTACATCTTC.

In its sample, this clonotype was seen a few times. The chain recombines TRBV18 with TRBJ2-5; D is unclear. CDR1 and CDR2 (germline): KGHSH, LQKENI. The CDR3 runs 14 residues. Trimming took 3 bases from V and 5 from J, leaving 13 bases between them. CDR3 sequence (DNA): TGTGCCAGCTCACCGCTGGACCGCCGGGAGACCCAGTACTTC. Translation: CASSPLDRRETQYF.

This clonotype was counted between two and nine times. This chain uses TRBV27 with TRBJ2-7; D is unclear. V lost 3 bases and J lost 0, with 6 bases in between. The CDR3 is 13 residues long. CDR1 and CDR2 from the germline V gene are MNHEY and SMNVEV (reference sequence). CDR3 protein: CASSLQYSYEQYF. Here the CDR3 DNA reads TGTGCCAGCAGTTTGCAGTACTCCTACGAGCAGTACTTC.

DNA for the CDR3: TGTGCCAGCAGCTTAGAAGGCACACCACCTGGCTACACCTTC. Protein sequence: CASSLEGTPPGYTF. The chain uses TRBV7-2 and TRBJ1-2; D is undetermined. Trimming took 1 base from V and 7 from J, leaving 13 bases between them. The CDR3 has 14 residues. Per germline, CDR1 SGHTA and CDR2 FQGNSA.

This sequence joins TRBV11-2 and TRBJ2-3; D unresolved. The V and J ends lost 2 bases and 6 bases respectively, with 9 bases between them. The CDR3 totals 13 residues. Germline assignment: CDR1 SGHAT and CDR2 FQNNGV. In DNA form, the CDR3 reads TGTGCCAGCAGCTTATACCCCACGGATACGCAGTATTTT. It is translated as CASSLYPTDTQYF. The variable domain in full, completed from reference TRBV11-2 and TRBJ2-3, reads EAGVAQSPRYKIIEKRQSVAFWCNPISGHATLYWYQQILGQGPKLLIQFQNNGVVDDSQLPKDRFSAERLKGVDSTLKIQPAKLEDSAVYLCASSLYPTDTQYFGPGTRLTVL.

V usage is TRBV14 and J usage is TRBJ2-5, with unresolved D. The V end was cut by 4 bases, the J end by 2 bases, with 14 bases between. The germline CDR1 and CDR2 sequences are SGHDN and FVKESK. This CDR3 has 15 amino acids. DNA for the CDR3: TGTGCCAGCAGCCCTAGGCTAGGAGCTCAAGAGACCCAGTACTTC. Translation gives CASSPRLGAQETQYF. Looking up the rest from reference TRBV14 and TRBJ2-5 gives the full variable domain: EAGVTQFPSHSVIEKGQTVTLRCDPISGHDNLYWYRRVMGKEIKFLLHFVKESKQDESGMPNNRFLAERTGGTYSTLKVQPAELEDSGVYFCASSPRLGAQETQYFGPGTRLLVL.

This clonotype was seen many times. V gene TRBV5-1 combines with J gene TRBJ2-1, with D possibly being TRBD2 (5 bases). Trimming removed 4 bases from V and 9 bases from J, with 14 bases in between. The CDR3 contains 13 residues. Germline V gene sequence: CDR1 SGHRS, CDR2 YFSETQ. For the CDR3, the DNA is TGCGCCAGCAGCGTTGAGGGCGGGCGTGAGCAGTTCTTC. Encoded protein: CASSVEGGREQFF.